The clone carrying this T cell receptor beta chain has a count of ten or more. The sample originates from a study of T-cell reconstitution after alpha-beta-depleted transplantation in children. Preparation of the TCRbeta library was carried out with unique molecular identifiers. Each CDR3 protein gets one entry after TCRdb re-called the PCR reads with MiXCR. Found here are around 600,000 distinct CDR3 sequences, over 9.5% of them singletons; the top ten hold about 4.2%. This sequence was found in a human donor who donated a stem cell graft to a child with acute myeloid leukemia. Sequencing used PBMCs from the stem cell graft donor, obtained from the stem cell graft.

The CDR3 bases are TGCAGCGTTCCTACGCAGTATTTT. Translating gives CSVPTQYF. The chain has TRBV29-1 and TRBJ2-3; D gene ambiguous. This CDR3 has 8 residues. Trimming left V 5 bases short and J 8 bases short, with 2 bases between. In germline, CDR1 is SQVTM, CDR2 ANQGSEA.